This T cell receptor (beta chain) was obtained from a study of PD-L1 blockade in urothelial cancer. Study details: Patients previously received 0 to 3 chemotherapy regimens. Blood analysis took place 3 weeks (second dose) and 6 weeks after treatment start.

V was clipped by 6 bases and J by 0 bases, with 11 bases between them. This CDR3 is 15 amino acids long. Germline V lookup: CDR1 MNHNS, CDR2 SASEGT. Patient sample counts ranged from 1 to 8, pretreatment and on-treatment. Synthetic TCR analog templates were spiked into all PCRs individually. Generated by immunoSEQ multiplex PCR, the TCRdb table keeps only in-frame clones and is missing some. The sample contains tens of thousands of clones, 84% of which appear only once. The V and J genes are TRBV6-1 and TRBJ2-2; maybe TRBD2 (5 bases). The clonotype originates from a man between 65 and 85 years old with urothelial cancer. Material: PBMCs, obtained around atezolizumab (anti-PD-L1) treatment. The CDR3 here is CASRPGNANTGELFF. Written as DNA, the CDR3 is TGTGCCAGCAGGCCCGGGAACGCGAACACCGGGGAGCTGTTTTTT.